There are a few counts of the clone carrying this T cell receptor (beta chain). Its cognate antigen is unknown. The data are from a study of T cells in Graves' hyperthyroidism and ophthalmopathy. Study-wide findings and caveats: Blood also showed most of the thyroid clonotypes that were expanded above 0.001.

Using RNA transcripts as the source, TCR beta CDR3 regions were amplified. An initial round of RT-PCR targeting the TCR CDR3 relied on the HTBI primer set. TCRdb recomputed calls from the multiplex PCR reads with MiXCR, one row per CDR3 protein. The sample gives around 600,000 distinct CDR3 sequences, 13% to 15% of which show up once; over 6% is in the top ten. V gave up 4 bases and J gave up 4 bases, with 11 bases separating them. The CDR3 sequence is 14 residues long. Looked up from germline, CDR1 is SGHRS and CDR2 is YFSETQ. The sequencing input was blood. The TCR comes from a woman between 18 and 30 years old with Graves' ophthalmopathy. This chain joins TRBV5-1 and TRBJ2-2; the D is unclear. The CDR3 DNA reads TGCGCCAGCAGCAGACGATCATCCACCGGGGAGCTGTTTTTT. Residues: CASSRRSSTGELFF.